The T cell receptor (beta chain) under discussion was sequenced for a study of blood T cells in healthy people across ages. Across the study: Template switching recovered approximately one barcoded beta molecule for every two T cells. Study-level results: Long-lived donors carried more naive CD4+ cells and greater diversity than aged donors. TCR beta diversity was tightly associated with the proportion of naive T cells. Unsorted PBMCs ruled out conclusive naive versus antigen-experienced comparison.

Worth noting for this clonotype: The antigen remains unidentified.

PCR was performed a second time for about 6 to 11 cycles using a sample-barcoded 5' primer and a J-beta primer mix. TCRdb reanalysed the 5' RACE reads using MiXCR and keeps one entry per CDR3 protein. This table has about 1.6 million distinct CDR3 sequences, about 35% appearing once. The CDR3 length is 18 residues. This chain links TRBV21-1 with TRBJ1-6. TRBV21-1 is assigned pseudogene status. The receptor was derived from a woman younger than 45 in good health. Input material: blood. The chain's CDR3 is CASTRAVARYTYNSPLHF. The CDR3 DNA sequence: TGTGCCAGCACCCGAGCAGTCGCAAGATACACCTATAATTCACCCCTCCACTTT.